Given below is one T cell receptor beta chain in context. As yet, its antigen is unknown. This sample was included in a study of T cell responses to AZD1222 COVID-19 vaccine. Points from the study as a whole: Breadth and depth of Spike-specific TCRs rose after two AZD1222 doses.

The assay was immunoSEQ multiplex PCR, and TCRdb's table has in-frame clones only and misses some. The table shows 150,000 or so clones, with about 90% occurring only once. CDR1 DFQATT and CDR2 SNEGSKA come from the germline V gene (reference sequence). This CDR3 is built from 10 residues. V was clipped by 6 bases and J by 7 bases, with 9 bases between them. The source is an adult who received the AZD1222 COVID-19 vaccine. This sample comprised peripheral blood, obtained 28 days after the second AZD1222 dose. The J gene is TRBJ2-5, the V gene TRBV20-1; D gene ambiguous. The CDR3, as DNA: TGCAGTGCCCCTTTGGGGACCCAGTACTTC. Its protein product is CSAPLGTQYF.